The 2 T cell receptor beta chains below all came from one sample that was sequenced in a study of early T cells in non-severe SARS-CoV-2 infection. A single record per CDR3 protein comes from TCRdb applying MiXCR to the 5' RACE reads. The table lists 85,000 to 100,000 distinct CDR3 sequences, approximately 10% of them singletons, with approximately 5% in the top ten. The specimen was whole blood. The origin of the receptors is an adult who was a healthcare worker with PCR-confirmed SARS-CoV-2 infection or an uninfected control (not recorded which).

The chain is built from TRBV29-1 and TRBJ2-7, with D uncertain. Trimming left V 4 bases short and J 6 bases short, with 10 bases between. Germline V gives CDR1 SQVTM, CDR2 ANQGSEA. This CDR3 has 11 amino acids. CDR3: CSVVWAGEQYF. As DNA, the CDR3 is TGCAGCGTTGTTTGGGCCGGCGAGCAGTACTTC.

J is TRBJ1-2 and V is TRBV28; D unresolved. This CDR3 has 12 amino acids. Trimming cost V 4 bases and J 8 bases, with 11 bases left between them. In germline, CDR1 is MDHEN, CDR2 SYDVKM. CDR3 bases: TGTGCCAGCAGTTCCCCCCCGCTCGGCTACACCTTC. Its protein is CASSSPPLGYTF.